This passage covers 13 T cell receptor beta chains from one sample sequenced in a study of blood T cell repertoires in COVID-19. Clones were sequenced by immunoSEQ multiplex PCR, and TCRdb holds only the in-frame ones, with some missing. The sample contains more than 250,000 clones, approximately 89% of which appear only once. Source material: PBMCs or T cells enriched from blood (not recorded which). Every receptor here comes from a woman younger than 30 who had recovered from COVID-19.

The gene calls are TRBV12-3 or TRBV12-4 and TRBJ1-2; no clear D. The CDR3 extends over 11 amino acids. CDR3 in DNA: TGTGCGGTATTCGGGAACTATGGCTACACCTTC. Residues: CAVFGNYGYTF.

V usage is TRBV13 and J usage is TRBJ2-5, with D uncertain. CDR1 and CDR2 (germline): PRHDT, FYEKMQ (reference sequence). This CDR3 has 12 residues. The V and J ends lost 5 bases and 5 bases respectively, with 9 bases between them. The CDR3 here is CASSRQLETQYF. As DNA, the CDR3 is TGTGCCAGCAGCCGCCAGTTGGAGACCCAGTACTTC. Using reference TRBV13 and TRBJ2-5 for the parts outside the CDR3, the full variable domain is AAGVIQSPRHLIKEKRETATLKCYPIPRHDTVYWYQQGPGQDPQFLISFYEKMQSDKGSIPDRFSAQQFSDYHSELNMSSLELGDSALYFCASSRQLETQYFGPGTRLLVL.

The rearrangement links TRBV10-3 to TRBJ2-7, with TRBD1 matching 7 bases. In germline, CDR1 is ENHRY, CDR2 SYGVKD. The CDR3 contains 13 residues. Trimming removed 5 bases from V and 5 bases from J; junction bases left unmatched: 6. CDR3 in amino acids: CAISRQGPNEQYF. For the CDR3, the DNA is TGTGCCATCAGTCGACAGGGTCCAAACGAGCAGTACTTC.

This chain joins TRBV6-2 or TRBV6-3 and TRBJ1-5, with no clear D. V lost 6 bases and J 3 bases, leaving 9 bases between the germline ends. From germline, CDR1 is MNHEY and CDR2 SVGEGT. This CDR3 comprises 13 residues. Here the CDR3 DNA reads TGTGCCAGCAGCCCCCATTCCAATCAGCCCCAGCATTTT. This gives the protein CASSPHSNQPQHF.

The V and J genes are TRBV5-1 and TRBJ2-7; D is ambiguous. The CDR3 consists of 16 residues. Germline loops: CDR1 SGHRS, CDR2 YFSETQ. The V end lost 4 bases, the J end lost 1 base, and 18 bases lay between the germline ends. The CDR3 region is CASSPENSQASYEQYF. The CDR3 nucleotides read TGCGCCAGCAGCCCCGAAAACAGCCAGGCTTCCTACGAGCAGTACTTC.

CDR3: CASSVSGGGLYTGELFF. The CDR3 DNA sequence: TGTGCCAGCAGCGTATCGGGGGGCGGTCTGTACACCGGGGAGCTGTTTTTT. The gene calls are TRBV9 and TRBJ2-2; weak D call: TRBD2 (7 bases). The germline CDR1 and CDR2 sequences are SGDLS and YYNGEE. Trimming took 1 base from V and 3 from J, leaving 16 bases between them. This CDR3 has 17 amino acids.

The chain couples TRBV6-1 to TRBJ1-3; tentative D call: TRBD1 (5 bases). The length of the CDR3 is 15 residues. Trimming pared 1 base from V and 9 bases from J, leaving 16 bases between. CDR1 and CDR2 from the germline V gene are MNHNS and SASEGT. The CDR3 region is CASSEVGGEARTIYF. The CDR3 coding sequence is TGTGCCAGCAGTGAAGTGGGGGGTGAGGCTCGCACCATATATTTT.

CDR3 coding DNA: TGTGCCAGCAGCTTATTCATCCGGGAGGGCTACAATGAGCAGTTCTTC. This gives the protein CASSLFIREGYNEQFF. V and J are TRBV5-6 and TRBJ2-1, with 8 bases that match TRBD2. The CDR3 spans 16 residues. Germline V CDR1 and CDR2: SGHDT, YYEEEE. The J segment lost 3 bases and the V segment lost 2 bases, leaving 7 bases of the junction unmatched.

This clone was seen only a few times. The rearrangement joins TRBV7-8 to TRBJ2-7; 8 bases line up with TRBD1. The CDR3 contains 14 residues. Germline assignment: CDR1 SGHVS and CDR2 FQNEAQ. The junction had 8 bases not matched to a gene; V was cut back by 5 bases and J by 5 bases. The CDR3 region is CASSPRTGSNEQYF. CDR3 bases: TGTGCCAGCAGCCCCCGGACAGGGTCTAACGAGCAGTACTTC.

The chain combines TRBV7-8 with TRBJ1-1; possible D gene TRBD1, 5 bases. CDR1 is SGHVS, CDR2 FQNEAQ, per germline. The CDR3 spans 14 residues. Trimming cost V 6 bases and J 11 bases, with 22 bases left between them. CDR3 nucleotides: TGTGCCAGCAGTCCCCGGCGGGTCGGGGGTTTGGCTTTCTTT. Its translation: CASSPRRVGGLAFF.

The chain combines TRBV3-1 (or the pseudogene TRBV3-2) with TRBJ2-1, with 7 bases identical to TRBD1. CDR3 size: 15 residues. CDR1 is LGHDT and CDR2 is YNNKEL in the germline V gene (reference sequence). Trimming cost V 4 bases and J 1 base; bases outside gene matches: 4. The CDR3 protein is CASSRSTGSYNEQFF. CDR3 nucleotide sequence: TGTGCCAGCAGCCGATCGACAGGGTCCTACAATGAGCAGTTCTTC.

The chain recombines TRBV19 with TRBJ2-7, with TRBD2 identical over 9 bases. The CDR3 has 16 amino acids. Trimming took 5 bases from V and 1 from J; bases not matched to a gene: 9. Germline loops: CDR1 LNHDA, CDR2 SQIVND (reference sequence). The CDR3 here is CASSPGGLAGSYEQYF. The CDR3 nucleotides are TGTGCCAGTAGTCCGGGGGGGCTAGCGGGGTCCTACGAGCAGTACTTC.

The chain combines TRBV9 with TRBJ2-3; D might be TRBD2 (6 bases). The CDR3 is 16 residues long. Germline V gene sequence: CDR1 SGDLS, CDR2 YYNGEE. V dropped 1 base and J dropped 0 bases, with 12 bases sitting between them. CDR3 sequence reads: CASSVPRAGSTDTQYF. The CDR3 coding sequence is TGTGCCAGCAGCGTACCACGGGCGGGGAGCACAGATACGCAGTATTTT.